The following is a T cell receptor (beta chain) sequence with its context. Its matching antigen is unknown. Germline V gene data show CDR1 as LGHNA and CDR2 as YNFKEQ. The CDR3 is 17 amino acids. Trimming took off 1 base at V and 2 bases at J, with 17 bases between the two ends. The sample is drawn from a study of T cell responses to AZD1222 COVID-19 vaccine. General study points: Vaccine-related CD4 TCRs covered spike, predominating at 160-218 and 743-854. Nearly half of the spike-specific TCRs reportedly recognize variant regions that carry no mutations.

Repertoires were generated with immunoSEQ multiplex PCR, while TCRdb's copy carries only in-frame clones and drops some. This table holds about 130,000 clones, nearly 90% found once. Sequencing was performed on peripheral blood, taken 28 days after the second AZD1222 dose. J is TRBJ1-1 and V is TRBV4-2; no definite D call. The sequence was obtained from an adult who received the AZD1222 COVID-19 vaccine. The CDR3 nucleotides read TGTGCCAGCAGCCAAGTCCTAAAGATCTGGGAAAACACTGAAGCTTTCTTT. Its translation: CASSQVLKIWENTEAFF.